What follows are 8 T cell receptor beta chains derived from one specimen sequenced in a study of CD8 T cells in Susac syndrome. An amount of RNA that ranged from roughly 0.5 to 1 ug was reverse transcribed with random hexamers. MiXCR, run by TCRdb on the immunoSEQ multiplex PCR reads, gives a single entry per CDR3 protein. The sample holds a few hundred thousand distinct CDR3 sequences, about 90% seen once. The sequencing input was CD4+ T cells from PBMCs. The receptors come from a human donor with multiple sclerosis.

The CDR3 DNA reads as TGTGCCAGCCGTCCCGGGGGCCTTTACAATGAGCAGTTCTTC. Its translation: CASRPGGLYNEQFF. The V call is TRBV7-2, the J call TRBJ2-1, with D tentatively TRBD1 or TRBD2 (6 bases each). The germline V gene has CDR1 SGHTA and CDR2 FQGNSA. CDR3 length: 14 amino acids. V lost 8 bases to trimming and J lost 4 bases, with 15 bases between them.

This rearrangement joins TRBV3-1 to TRBJ2-6; D gene uncertain. The CDR3 covers 15 residues. Germline V gene lookup returns CDR1 LGHDT and CDR2 YNNKEL (reference sequence). V gave up 4 bases and J gave up 2 bases, with 9 bases separating them. This CDR3 is CASSLSRPGANVLTF. The DNA for the CDR3 is TGTGCCAGCAGCCTCTCCCGACCTGGGGCCAACGTCCTGACTTTC.

The gene calls are TRBV20-1 and TRBJ1-2; TRBD1 matches 7 bases. The V gene end was trimmed by 0 bases and the J gene end by 8 bases; junction bases not matched to a gene: 12. Germline lookup yields CDR1 DFQATT and CDR2 SNEGSKA (reference sequence). The CDR3 loop spans 15 amino acids. CDR3: CSAREGLTGVGGYTF. As DNA, the CDR3 is TGCAGTGCTAGAGAGGGCCTTACAGGGGTAGGAGGCTACACCTTC.

The chain carries TRBV5-1 and TRBJ2-7; weak D call: TRBD1 (6 bases). The germline V and J ends were trimmed by 4 bases and 3 bases, with 11 bases remaining between them. Looked up from germline, CDR1 is SGHRS and CDR2 is YFSETQ. The CDR3 contains 13 residues. The CDR3 is CASSGPGDYEQYF. The CDR3 bases are TGCGCCAGCAGCGGACCAGGGGACTACGAGCAGTACTTC.

The V call is TRBV7-2, the J call TRBJ2-6; D remains unclear. CDR1 is SGHTA, CDR2 FQGNSA, per germline. V gave up 5 bases and J gave up 1 base, with 6 bases separating them. The CDR3 loop spans 14 amino acids. The CDR3: CASSVRSGANVLTF. CDR3 nucleotides: TGTGCCAGCAGCGTTCGTTCTGGGGCCAACGTCCTGACTTTC.

V usage is TRBV27 and J usage is TRBJ2-5; perhaps TRBD2 as D (7 bases). V was clipped by 2 bases and J by 3 bases, with 19 bases between them. CDR3 length: 17 residues. Germline lookup yields CDR1 MNHEY and CDR2 SMNVEV (reference sequence). The CDR3 protein is CASSLRAVGGREETQYF. The CDR3 DNA sequence: TGTGCCAGCAGTTTACGGGCGGTCGGGGGGCGTGAAGAGACCCAGTACTTC.

The chain has TRBV2 and TRBJ2-6; no clear D gene. Trimming removed 5 bases from V and 0 bases from J, with 8 bases in between. The CDR3 runs 15 residues. Per the germline V gene, CDR1 is SNHLY and CDR2 is FYNNEI. CDR3 in DNA: TGTGCCAGCAGTTTCGACGGCTCTGGGGCCAACGTCCTGACTTTC. Protein: CASSFDGSGANVLTF.

The V call is TRBV7-9, the J call TRBJ2-7; TRBD1 aligns across 10 bases. The trim removed 1 base at V and 2 bases at J, leaving 2 bases unmatched. The CDR3 is made up of 15 amino acids. The germline gives CDR1 SEHNR, CDR2 FQNEAQ (reference sequence). Here the CDR3 reads CASSLGDRGPYEQYF. The CDR3, as DNA: TGTGCCAGCAGCTTAGGTGACAGGGGGCCCTACGAGCAGTACTTC.